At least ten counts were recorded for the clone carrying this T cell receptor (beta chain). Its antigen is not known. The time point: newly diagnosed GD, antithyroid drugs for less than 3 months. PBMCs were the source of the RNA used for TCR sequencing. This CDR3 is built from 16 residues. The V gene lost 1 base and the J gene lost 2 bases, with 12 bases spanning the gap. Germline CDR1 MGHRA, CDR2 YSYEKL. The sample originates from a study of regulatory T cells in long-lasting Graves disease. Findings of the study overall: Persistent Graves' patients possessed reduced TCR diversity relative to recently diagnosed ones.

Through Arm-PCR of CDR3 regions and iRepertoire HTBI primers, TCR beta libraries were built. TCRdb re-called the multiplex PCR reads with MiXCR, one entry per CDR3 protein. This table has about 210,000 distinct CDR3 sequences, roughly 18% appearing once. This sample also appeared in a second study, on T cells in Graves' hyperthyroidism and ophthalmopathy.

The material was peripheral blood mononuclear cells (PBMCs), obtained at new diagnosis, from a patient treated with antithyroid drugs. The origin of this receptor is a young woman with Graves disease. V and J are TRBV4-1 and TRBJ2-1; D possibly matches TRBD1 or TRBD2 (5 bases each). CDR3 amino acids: CASSQGGLETYNEQFF. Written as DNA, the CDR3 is TGCGCCAGCAGCCAAGGGGGGTTGGAGACCTACAATGAGCAGTTCTTC.